This T cell receptor beta chain was obtained from a study of identical twins. Study conclusions and caveats: In cord blood, abundant beta clonotypes had fewer insertions; memory showed no trend.

A universal primer site arose from template switching, and cDNA bore unique molecular identifiers. TCRdb processed the 5' RACE reads anew with MiXCR; each CDR3 protein has one entry. Of 500,000 to 650,000 distinct CDR3 sequences detected, around 7.5% appear once; the ten largest clones hold 1.6%. About this clonotype: The antigen remains undetermined.

The CDR3 has 14 residues. In germline, CDR1 is ENHRY, CDR2 SYGVKD. After removal of 10 bases from V and 11 bases from J, the junction contained 13 bases not matched to a gene. These data are also associated with another study on yellow fever vaccine responses in identical twins.

The clonotype originates from a young woman in good health. The rearrangement uses TRBV10-3 and TRBJ1-6, with 8 bases lining up with TRBD1. Sequenced material: PBMCs. Written as DNA, the CDR3 is TGTGCCACTACACCGGGACAGGAGGGGACACCCCTCCACTTT. Amino acids: CATTPGQEGTPLHF.